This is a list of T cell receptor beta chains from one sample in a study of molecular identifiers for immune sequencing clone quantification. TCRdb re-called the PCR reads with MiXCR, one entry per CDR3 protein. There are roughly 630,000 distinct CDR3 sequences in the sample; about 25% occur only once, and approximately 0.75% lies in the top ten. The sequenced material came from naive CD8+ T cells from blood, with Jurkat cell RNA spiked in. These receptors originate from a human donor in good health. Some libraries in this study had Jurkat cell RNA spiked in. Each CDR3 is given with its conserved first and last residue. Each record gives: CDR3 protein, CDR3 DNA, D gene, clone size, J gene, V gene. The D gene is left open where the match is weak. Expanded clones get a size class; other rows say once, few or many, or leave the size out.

CASSSPTRASTPDTQYF,TGTGCCAGCAGTTCTCCAACCCGGGCTAGCACCCCAGATACGCAGTATTTT,-,-,TRBJ2-3,TRBV6-2/TRBV6-3
CSGLQGGPNSVEQYF,TGCAGTGGTCTTCAGGGTGGGCCGAACTCGGTCGAGCAGTACTTC,-,-,TRBJ2-7,TRBV20-1
CSVKGLVPLYYEQYF,TGCAGTGTTAAGGGACTAGTTCCCCTCTACTACGAGCAGTACTTC,TRBD2,-,TRBJ2-7,TRBV20-1
CSASATGTVCEQYF,TGCAGTGCCTCCGCCACCGGGACAGTATGCGAGCAGTACTTC,TRBD1,-,TRBJ2-7,TRBV20-1
CASRRDSSYGYTF,TGTGCCAGCAGAAGGGACAGTAGTTATGGCTACACCTTC,TRBD1,few,TRBJ1-2,TRBV5-6
CASSSDSLSDGYTF,TGTGCCAGCAGCTCAGACAGTTTATCAGATGGCTACACCTTC,-,-,TRBJ1-2,TRBV7-9
CASSSPGRNEKLFF,TGTGCCAGCAGCAGCCCGGGGCGGAATGAAAAACTGTTTTTT,-,few,TRBJ1-4,TRBV9
CASSLGWAGSLDTQYF,TGCGCCAGCAGCCTGGGGTGGGCAGGGTCATTAGATACGCAGTATTTT,-,few,TRBJ2-3,TRBV4-1
CASSDNYGGTEAFF,TGCGCCAGCAGTGATAACTATGGGGGGACTGAAGCTTTCTTT,-,many,TRBJ1-1,TRBV10-2
CASNKGEGDTQYF,TGTGCCAGCAATAAAGGAGAAGGAGATACGCAGTATTTT,-,-,TRBJ2-3,TRBV11-3
CASSPLERNQPQHF,TGTGCCAGCAGCCCCCTGGAACGCAATCAGCCCCAGCATTTT,-,many,TRBJ1-5,TRBV6-6
CASSPPLGPDTDTQYF,TGTGCCAGCAGTCCACCGCTCGGACCTGACACGGATACGCAGTATTTT,-,many,TRBJ2-3,TRBV12-3/TRBV12-4
CASRGVANVLTF,TGTGCCAGCAGAGGGGTGGCCAACGTCCTGACTTTC,-,many,TRBJ2-6,TRBV12-3/TRBV12-4
CASSPEAKRAYGYTF,TGTGCCAGCAGCCCGGAGGCTAAGCGCGCCTATGGCTACACCTTC,-,-,TRBJ1-2,TRBV3-1
CASSYSLEGLTYEQYF,TGTGCCAGCAGTTACTCCCTTGAGGGGTTGACTTACGAGCAGTACTTC,-,-,TRBJ2-7,TRBV6-5
CASCIGNQPQHF,TGCGCCAGCTGTATCGGCAATCAGCCCCAGCATTTT,-,-,TRBJ1-5,TRBV10-2
CSARARVSYEQYF,TGCAGTGCTAGAGCCAGGGTGTCCTACGAGCAGTACTTC,-,many,TRBJ2-7,TRBV20-1
CARNQMGQPETYEQYF,TGCGCCAGAAACCAAATGGGACAACCAGAGACCTACGAGCAGTACTTC,-,few,TRBJ2-7,TRBV10-1
CASSHDRVTGELFF,TGTGCCAGCAGCCACGACAGGGTTACCGGGGAGCTGTTTTTT,TRBD1,few,TRBJ2-2,TRBV5-5
CASSPSLAGGIGEQFF,TGTGCCAGCAGCCCTTCTCTAGCGGGAGGCATCGGTGAGCAGTTCTTC,TRBD2,few,TRBJ2-1,TRBV6-5
CASSQESMGRVTDTQYF,TGCGCCAGCAGCCAAGAAAGTATGGGGCGGGTTACAGATACGCAGTATTTT,-,many,TRBJ2-3,TRBV4-3
CSARDRSYEQYF,TGCAGTGCTAGAGACAGGTCCTACGAGCAGTACTTC,-,many,TRBJ2-7,TRBV20-1
CASSPAAGVQEAQYF,TGTGCCAGCAGCCCCGCGGCCGGAGTTCAAGAGGCCCAGTACTTC,-,-,TRBJ2-5,TRBV7-9
CASSTGTGKAYEQYF,TGTGCCAGTAGTACCGGGACGGGTAAGGCCTACGAGCAGTACTTC,-,-,TRBJ2-7,TRBV19
CASSYDGSSYNEQSF,TGTGCCAGCAGTTATGACGGAAGCTCCTACAATGAGCAGTCCTTC,-,-,TRBJ2-1,TRBV12-3/TRBV12-4
CASSEALRQPQHF,TGTGCCAGCAGTGAAGCGCTTCGGCAGCCCCAGCATTTT,-,-,TRBJ1-5,TRBV2
CASSPTGGPYGYTF,TGTGCCAGCAGTCCCACAGGGGGACCCTATGGCTACACCTTC,TRBD1,few,TRBJ1-2,TRBV12-3/TRBV12-4
CASSVGSGLVYEQYF,TGTGCCAGCAGCGTAGGCTCGGGACTAGTGTACGAGCAGTACTTC,TRBD2,few,TRBJ2-7,TRBV9
CASSFLAATLGEQFF,TGTGCCAGCAGTTTTCTAGCGGCTACCCTGGGTGAGCAGTTCTTC,TRBD2,few,TRBJ2-1,TRBV28
CAWSVLSWPDTQYF,TGTGCCTGGAGTGTACTTAGTTGGCCAGATACGCAGTATTTT,-,few,TRBJ2-3,TRBV30
CASSLALITEAFF,TGCGCCAGCAGCTTGGCGCTCATCACTGAAGCTTTCTTT,-,-,TRBJ1-1,TRBV5-1
CASTPGHYNEQFF,TGTGCCAGCACCCCGGGACACTACAATGAGCAGTTCTTC,-,-,TRBJ2-1,TRBV6-5
CASSPTKTYEQYF,TGTGCCAGCAGTCCGACAAAGACCTACGAGCAGTACTTC,-,-,TRBJ2-7,TRBV2
CSASFAGGAEQFF,TGCAGTGCTAGCTTCGCGGGCGGGGCTGAGCAGTTCTTC,-,many,TRBJ2-1,TRBV20-1
CSANELDSWDYEQYF,TGCAGTGCAAACGAACTGGACTCTTGGGACTACGAGCAGTACTTC,-,few,TRBJ2-7,TRBV20-1
CASRTGTPNQPQHF,TGTGCCAGCAGAACCGGGACACCGAATCAGCCCCAGCATTTT,-,few,TRBJ1-5,TRBV6-5
CATSRDPATGELFF,TGTGCCACCAGCAGAGATCCCGCCACCGGGGAGCTGTTTTTT,-,few,TRBJ2-2,TRBV15
CSARDPETYEQYF,TGCAGTGCCCGGGACCCCGAAACCTACGAGCAGTACTTC,-,-,TRBJ2-7,TRBV20-1
CASSQAVASGSGETQYF,TGCGCCAGCAGCCAAGCAGTGGCTAGCGGGAGCGGGGAGACCCAGTACTTC,TRBD2,few,TRBJ2-5,TRBV4-1
CASSPGRSYGYTF,TGTGCCAGCAGCCCCGGACGAAGCTATGGCTACACCTTC,-,many,TRBJ1-2,TRBV14
CASSQDGHGTDTQYF,TGTGCCAGCAGTCAAGACGGTCATGGCACAGATACGCAGTATTTT,-,few,TRBJ2-3,TRBV6-5
CASSDVGLFYKEQFF,TGTGCCAGCAGTGACGTGGGCTTGTTCTACAAAGAGCAGTTCTTC,-,-,TRBJ2-1,TRBV25-1
CASSSAGANQPQHF,TGTGCCAGCAGTTCCGCAGGAGCCAATCAGCCCCAGCATTTT,-,many,TRBJ1-5,TRBV28
CASSLSAGTEETQYF,TGCGCCAGCAGCCTATCGGCCGGGACAGAAGAGACCCAGTACTTC,TRBD1,many,TRBJ2-5,TRBV4-1
CASSLGPGSNTEAFF,TGTGCCAGCAGCTTAGGGCCGGGATCCAACACTGAAGCTTTCTTT,-,many,TRBJ1-1,TRBV7-6
CSADRGSNQPQHF,TGCAGTGCGGACAGGGGGAGCAATCAGCCCCAGCATTTT,TRBD1,many,TRBJ1-5,TRBV20-1
CASSQESRPTEAFF,TGCGCCAGCAGCCAAGAAAGCAGGCCGACTGAAGCTTTCTTT,-,-,TRBJ1-1,TRBV4-1
CASAQNQETQYF,TGTGCCAGCGCACAAAACCAAGAGACCCAGTACTTC,-,-,TRBJ2-5,TRBV12-3/TRBV12-4
CASSPVGGPYEQYF,TGTGCCAGCAGCCCGGTCGGGGGACCTTACGAGCAGTACTTC,-,many,TRBJ2-7,TRBV7-9
CASSTLTPGTTLNTEAFF,TGTGCCAGTAGTACCTTAACCCCCGGGACAACCTTGAACACTGAAGCTTTCTTT,-,-,TRBJ1-1,TRBV19
CASSPGQNQPQHF,TGTGCCAGCAGCCCTGGACAGAATCAGCCCCAGCATTTT,-,many,TRBJ1-5,TRBV7-9
CATSRVGSNQPQHF,TGTGCCACCAGCAGAGTGGGAAGCAATCAGCCCCAGCATTTT,-,many,TRBJ1-5,TRBV15
CASSRDGPYSGYTF,TGTGCCAGCAGCCGGGACGGCCCCTACTCTGGCTACACCTTC,-,-,TRBJ1-2,TRBV5-6
CASSLDGTSSGYGYTF,TGTGCCAGCAGCTTAGATGGGACAAGTTCTGGCTATGGCTACACCTTC,-,-,TRBJ1-2,TRBV7-2